The rows below give T cell receptor beta chains drawn from one sample of a study of OX40 agonist ivuxolimab in advanced cancers. TCRdb keeps only in-frame clones here, not all; method: immunoSEQ multiplex PCR. The sample shows tens of thousands of clones, 87% of them seen only once. The sequencing here drew on CD4+ or CD8+ T cells sorted from blood, taken in a trial of the OX40 agonist ivuxolimab. Source of these receptors: an adult with an advanced solid tumor such as melanoma, head and neck, liver or kidney cancer. Both conserved end residues are part of each CDR3. The D gene is left open where the match is weak. Where a row states a size, it is once, few, many or the class of an expanded clone; other rows omit it.

>-|TRBV29-1|-|TRBJ2-7
TGCAGCGTTGGGGTGACAGGATCCTACGAGCAGTACTTC
CSVGVTGSYEQYF
>TRBD1|TRBV11-2|-|TRBJ2-5
TGTGCCAGCAGTTACGGGACAGGGGTCAAGGGAGAGACCCAGTACTTC
CASSYGTGVKGETQYF
>-|TRBV6-4|once|TRBJ2-7
TGTGCCAGCAGTGAGCGGGATGGCCCCTACGAGCAGTACTTC
CASSERDGPYEQYF
>-|TRBV10-3|few|TRBJ2-2
TGTGCCATCTGGGGTGACACCGGGGAGCTGTTTTTT
CAIWGDTGELFF
>-|TRBV7-3|-|TRBJ1-1
TGTGCCAGCAGCATGAGCCAGGACAGTGAAGCTTTCTTT
CASSMSQDSEAFF
>-|TRBV5-1|-|TRBJ1-1
TGCGCCAGCAGCTTGAGTGGGGAAAAAACTGAAGCTTTCTTT
CASSLSGEKTEAFF
>-|TRBV19|-|TRBJ2-7
TGTGCCAGTAGTAAAGGCGGCAGTTACGAGCAGTACTTC
CASSKGGSYEQYF
>-|TRBV21-1|few|TRBJ1-1
TGTGCCAGCAGCAAACTTAAAGAGACTCCTAACCTGAACACTGAAGCTTTCTTT
CASSKLKETPNLNTEAFF
>-|TRBV9|-|TRBJ2-5
TGTGCCAGCAGCGCCTCGGTGGAGACCCAGTACTTC
CASSASVETQYF
>-|TRBV19|-|TRBJ2-3
TGTGCCAGTAGTACCCCGTCAGGAGCGGCAGATACGCAGTATTTT
CASSTPSGAADTQYF
>-|TRBV6-5|-|TRBJ2-7
TGTGCCAGCAGTTACGCGGGACAAACCTCCTACGAGCAGTACTTC
CASSYAGQTSYEQYF
>-|TRBV6-5|-|TRBJ1-1
TGTGCCACCACAAGAGCGGGGATGAGCACTGAAGCTTTCTTT
CATTRAGMSTEAFF
>-|TRBV10-3|-|TRBJ2-7
TGTGCCATCAATCGGTGGGACTCCTACGAGCAGTACTTC
CAINRWDSYEQYF
>TRBD1|TRBV6-1|-|TRBJ1-2
TGTGCCAGCAGTGCTCAGGGGGAGCAGAGCTATGGCTACACCTTC
CASSAQGEQSYGYTF
>-|TRBV7-3|-|TRBJ2-3
TGTGCCAGCAGCTTTGGCAGGGCCGCAGATACGCAGTATTTT
CASSFGRAADTQYF
>-|TRBV7-5|-|TRBJ2-1
TGTGCCAGCAGCTTAGGAGCGACAGACTCCTACAATGAGCAGTTCTTC
CASSLGATDSYNEQFF
>TRBD1|TRBV5-1|-|TRBJ2-7
TGCGCCAGCAGCTTGGCGACAGGGCAAAAGACCTACGAGCAGTACTTC
CASSLATGQKTYEQYF
>-|TRBV19|-|TRBJ2-7
TGTGCCAGTAGTATTACAGGGACCTACGAGCAGTACTTC
CASSITGTYEQYF
>TRBD1|TRBV28|-|TRBJ1-5
TGTGCCAGCAGTTTAGGAGGACAGGGGGTAGGTCAGCCCCAGCATTTT
CASSLGGQGVGQPQHF
>TRBD2|TRBV25-1|-|TRBJ2-1
TGTGCCAGCAGAGGGACTAGCGGAGGCCCCCTCGCCTGGGATGAGCAGTTCTTC
CASRGTSGGPLAWDEQFF
>-|TRBV5-1|-|TRBJ2-5
TGCGCCAGCAGCTTTACCCCCCAGCGGGAGACCCAGTACTTC
CASSFTPQRETQYF
>TRBD2|TRBV19|-|TRBJ2-7
TGTGCCAGTAGTGCAGGGTCGGCGGGAGAAGCCTACGAGCAGTACTTC
CASSAGSAGEAYEQYF
>TRBD1|TRBV7-3|-|TRBJ2-3
TGTGCCAGCAGCTTAGAGGGGGCTGATACGCAGTATTTT
CASSLEGADTQYF
>TRBD1|TRBV7-6|-|TRBJ2-7
TGTGCCAGCAGGCCCCTCGGACAGGGCCACGAGCAGTACTTC
CASRPLGQGHEQYF
>-|TRBV9|-|TRBJ2-3
TGTGCCAGCAGCGTAGAATCGGGGGCTAGAACATGGGATACGCAGTATTTT
CASSVESGARTWDTQYF
>-|TRBV5-1|-|TRBJ2-5
TGCGCCAGCTACCACACAGGCCTCCAAGAGACCCAGTACTCTTTACAAGAGACCCAGTACTTC
CASYHTGLQETQYSLQETQYF
>-|TRBV5-1|once|TRBJ1-4
TGCGCCAGCAGCTTGGGTCCGGGGCGAGGAGAAAAACTGTTTTTT
CASSLGPGRGEKLFF
>TRBD1|TRBV27|-|TRBJ1-2
TGTGCCAGCAGTTCCCGATCCGGGACAGGATTCTATGGCTACACCTTC
CASSSRSGTGFYGYTF
>-|TRBV7-8|few|TRBJ1-2
TGTGCCAGCCTCCGAGAGGGCTATGGCTACACCTTC
CASLREGYGYTF
>-|TRBV30|-|TRBJ1-5
TGTGCCTGGAGTAAAACAGGGAAAGCCCAGCATTTT
CAWSKTGKAQHF
>-|TRBV2|-|TRBJ1-5
TGTGCCAGCAGTAGACAGGTGGGTCAGCCCCAGCATTTT
CASSRQVGQPQHF
>-|TRBV10-1|-|TRBJ2-3
TGCGCCAGCAGTGAGTTGCTGGGGGATACGCAGTATTTT
CASSELLGDTQYF
>-|TRBV6-5|-|TRBJ2-4
TGTGCCAGTAGAGGTGGGGCCAAAAACATTCAGTACTTC
CASRGGAKNIQYF
>-|TRBV5-3|once|TRBJ2-2
TGTGCCAGCAGTTACTCCGGGACCCTTGGTGGGGAGCTGTTTTTT
CASSYSGTLGGELFF
>TRBD1|TRBV4-1|-|TRBJ2-5
TGCGCCAGCAGCCAAGTAGGGGGACAGGGGAGGGAGACCCAGTACTTC
CASSQVGGQGRETQYF
>TRBD2|TRBV7-2|-|TRBJ2-1
TGTGCCAGCAGCTTAGCTAGCGGGACCTACAATGAGCAGTTCTTC
CASSLASGTYNEQFF
>TRBD2|TRBV10-3|-|TRBJ2-3
TGTGCCATCAGTGATCCCGGGAGGGCCTCGGATACGCAGTATTTT
CAISDPGRASDTQYF
>-|TRBV28|-|TRBJ1-1
TGTGCCAGCAGTTCGGCAGGGGTCACTGAAGCTTTCTTT
CASSSAGVTEAFF
>-|TRBV28|-|TRBJ2-2
TGTGCCAGCAGCTTGAGCGGAGCGAACACCGGGGAGCTGTTTTTT
CASSLSGANTGELFF
>TRBD1|TRBV5-4|-|TRBJ2-5
TGTGCCAGCACCTGGGACAGGGGATTGGAGACCCAGTACTTC
CASTWDRGLETQYF
>-|TRBV14|-|TRBJ2-1
TGTGCCAGCAGCCAAGGCGGCTTCCTTAGCAATGAGCAGTTCTTC
CASSQGGFLSNEQFF
>-|TRBV30|-|TRBJ1-2
TGTGCCTGGAGTGTACACAGGGATGGTGGCTACACCTTC
CAWSVHRDGGYTF
>-|TRBV7-2|-|TRBJ2-1
TGTGCCAGCAGCAGAGGTGGCGGCTCCTACAATGAGCAGTTCTTC
CASSRGGGSYNEQFF
>-|TRBV7-9|-|TRBJ1-4
TGTGCCACCCGCGGCCCAACTAATGAAAAACTGTTTTTT
CATRGPTNEKLFF
>TRBD2|TRBV19|-|TRBJ2-2
TGTGCCAGTAAGACTAGCGGGAGGATCACCGGGGAGCTGTTTTTT
CASKTSGRITGELFF
>TRBD1|TRBV7-2|-|TRBJ2-3
TGTGCCAGCAGGAATCGTGGGACAGCGACGGATACGCAGTATTTT
CASRNRGTATDTQYF
>TRBD2|TRBV10-1|-|TRBJ2-1
TGCGCCAGCGGAGGAACCCAACTAGCGGGTAGCTCCTACAATGAGCAGTTCTTC
CASGGTQLAGSSYNEQFF
>-|TRBV4-2|-|TRBJ1-1
TGTGCCAGCAGCCCCCGAGTCATGAACACTGAAGCTTTCTTT
CASSPRVMNTEAFF
>-|TRBV5-6|few|TRBJ2-1
TGTGCCAGCAGCCTACTGCTCCCTGAGCAGTTCTTC
CASSLLLPEQFF
>-|TRBV28|few|TRBJ1-5
TGTGCCACCCTAGGGGACCATTATCAGCCCCAGCATTTT
CATLGDHYQPQHF
>TRBD1|TRBV6-6|-|TRBJ2-7
TGTGCCAGCAGTCAAAGACAGGGGACCTACGAGCAGTACTTC
CASSQRQGTYEQYF
>-|TRBV6-6|-|TRBJ2-7
TGTGCCAGCAGTTACTTTGGGACTTACTACGAGCAGTACTTC
CASSYFGTYYEQYF
>-|TRBV27|-|TRBJ2-2
TGTGCCAGCAAACTGGGACACGACACCGAGGAGCTGTTTTTT
CASKLGHDTEELFF
>TRBD2|TRBV7-6|-|TRBJ2-7
TGTGCCAGCTCCCAGCGGGAGGGCCTTGAGCAGTACTTC
CASSQREGLEQYF
>TRBD1|TRBV5-1|-|TRBJ2-7
TGCGCCAGCAGCTTGGGAGTGCGACAGGGGGGTTACGAGCAGTACTTC
CASSLGVRQGGYEQYF